This TCR beta chain is drawn from a study of cytomegalovirus exposure and HLA in healthy donors (dated by TCRdb to about 2017). For the study in its entirety: In an earlier analysis of about 560 of the donors, under 300 Gb of sequence data and 117 million unique TCR beta sequences from about 179 million T cells were reported. Among the approximately 400 genotyped donors, around 81% belonged to the genetic ancestry cluster associated with self-reported Caucasian donors. The number of donors typed differed by locus, with roughly 629-640 for A, B, C, DRB1 and DQB1, over 500 for DQA1, 600 to 610 for DPA1, and around 450 for DPB1. Donor age, sex, ethnicity and CMV serostatus were collected together with the repertoire data. Using immunosequencing, the study profiled T cell repertoires from 666 subjects and related those repertoires to cytomegalovirus serostatus. The study was designed to test whether signatures of past pathogen exposure could be identified by cataloging public T cell receptors. Roughly five DR-DQ haplotypes were handled as single units for association and clustering, since linkage in the cohort was strong. In a later analysis, previously published TCR beta repertoires from roughly 710 donors were re-analyzed and high-resolution HLA genotyping was added so that TCR occurrence patterns could be studied. Rather than drawing on any new phenotypic data, the later analysis identified candidate immune exposures from TCR beta sequences and the way those sequences occurred across donors. An earlier analysis of several hundred of the donors applied high-throughput TCR beta sequencing to assess whether each TCR beta V gene segment acted as functional or pseudogenic. All discovery cohort repertoires had been generated using a single sequencing platform. Across around 400 genotyped donors of the cohort, an average of roughly 230,000 unique TCR beta nucleotide sequences per donor were sequenced, and approximately 19% of those sequences were non-productive. In addition to the first cohort of 666 subjects, a separate validation cohort of some 120 different subjects was used. An early release that covered roughly 600 HLA-typed donors contained around 300 gigabases of sequencing data and 75 million to 100 million unique TCR sequences. A later genetic analysis used genome-wide SNP genotypes for about 65% of the 666 donors, treating that subset as a discovery cohort. Class I and class II HLA loci were covered by the typing at four-digit resolution. To predict cytomegalovirus infection status, the study brought together high-throughput TCR immunosequencing, statistical association of individual TCRs with disease status, and machine learning. Findings and caveats that apply to the study as a whole: According to a later analysis, most CMV-associated TCR beta chains appeared to be HLA-restricted, and the HLA associations seemed to be driven largely by CMV exposure. The only immune exposure information available for the cohort was CMV serostatus. A total of fewer than 200 TCR beta chains were listed by the study as associated with cytomegalovirus. The classifier was reported to diagnose cytomegalovirus status with high specificity and sensitivity in both the original cohort and the validation cohort. A further reported finding was that TCR beta sequences accurately predicted the HLA-A and HLA-B alleles for most subjects in the first cohort. An association between a missense DCLRE1C variant and V-gene and J-gene trimming of TCR beta chains was found in a later genetic analysis and replicated in an independent cohort. Because counts were too low, more than 15 rarely observed V segments, including chromosome 9 orphons, were excluded from the earlier analysis of about 500 of the donors. A later analysis reported that several top co-occurrence clusters appeared linked to parvovirus B19, influenza, CMV and Epstein-Barr virus. While some public TCRs were present in many individuals, most TCR sequences turned up only very rarely across donors. In a later genetic analysis, fewer N-insertions in productive TCRs were reported among donors in an Asian-associated ancestry cluster than the roughly 700-donor mean. When HLA alleles, especially DR and DQ, strongly co-occurred, attributing TCR associations to individual alleles was difficult. In this cohort, only TCR beta chains were sequenced, and detectable features were limited by the absence of alpha or paired-chain data. In vitro tests confirmed that three of the cytomegalovirus-associated TCR beta chains recognize cytomegalovirus antigens. In an earlier analysis of approximately 600 of the donors, most TCR beta V segments were observed in productive rearrangements about 90% or about 30% of the time, broadly matching IMGT annotations. A later analysis found that HLA-associated TCR beta chains were more clonally expanded and had lower generation probabilities than equally common non-associated chains. Because the 87-base-pair reads could not distinguish some IMGT-functional V segments, including TRBV6-2 and TRBV6-3, those segments were excluded. In a later analysis, the rate of TCR association differed among HLA loci, with DRB1 alleles having the most associated TCRs and HLA-C alleles having the fewest. Correlated functional status among segregating V segments might be attributable to linkage disequilibrium, but an unknown experimental factor could not be ruled out. A group of highly shared sequence variants was considered likely to be a technical artifact of the sequencing pipeline. HLA typing was unavailable for some donors at each locus, so association tests used only the typed subset. The authors suggested that the approach could potentially be generalized to other disease states and immunological phenotypes. A later analysis associated some 17,000 TCR beta sequences with specific HLA alleles at a false discovery rate of 0.05. The presence/absence analyses assumed that sequencing depth was roughly uniform across donors, and that assumption may not be true.

Library construction relied on the immunoSEQ multiplex PCR assay. For the multiplex PCR, a mixture combining 60 forward primers for TCR Vbeta segments and 13 reverse primers for TCR Jbeta segments was used. A multiplex PCR assay on genomic DNA amplified the CDR3 region of rearranged TCR beta genes. The Illumina HiSeq System was used to sequence the amplified TCR beta libraries as 87-base-pair reads. For the original study's pipeline: A later analysis tallied tens of millions of unique TCR beta chains across the 650 to 750 repertoires, and around 10 million of those chains were shared by two or more donors. Raw reads were error-corrected and collapsed into unique sequences by a nearest-neighbor algorithm in which closely related sequences were merged to remove PCR and sequencing errors. CDR3 sequences were aligned to IMGT reference sequences to assign V, D and J gene segments. For a sequence to be retained, at least a six-nucleotide match to both a V gene segment and a J gene segment was required. Rearrangements were classified as productive when the CDR3 lacked stop codons and remained in frame with V and J, and all other rearrangements were classified as non-productive. CDR3 was defined according to IMGT convention as the region running from the second conserved V-encoded cysteine to the conserved J-encoded phenylalanine. The earlier analysis of fewer than 700 of the donors excluded sequences that lacked an unambiguous match to a single V gene segment. An earlier analysis of under 750 of the donors called V segments functional above 56.7% productive rearrangements and segregating when the between-donor standard deviation exceeded 5%. To diagnose cytomegalovirus status from the catalog of TCR beta chain sequences, a statistical classification framework was built. V and J gene assignment, in a later analysis, came from comparing TCR nucleotide sequences with IMGT/GENE-DB human TR gene sequences. The TCRdist pipeline was used in a later analysis to assign CDR3 sequences and most-parsimonious VDJ recombination scenarios. A later analysis defined each TCR beta chain by its CDR3 amino acid sequence plus V-gene family, and excluded reads lacking a unique V-gene family. To address suspected cross-contamination and a sequencing artifact, a later analysis removed roughly 580 highly shared, low-generation-probability nucleotide sequences. For each public chain, a later analysis derived a clonal expansion index from normalized ranks of inferred template counts within each repertoire. Generation probabilities in a later analysis came from a VDJ recombination model fitted to out-of-frame rearrangements, and those results were checked against IGoR. In a later analysis, hypergeometric tests were used to score TCR-TCR, TCR-HLA and TCR-CMV co-occurrence, with a repertoire-size bias correction applied to TCR pairs. False discovery rates were estimated in a later analysis by permuting HLA or CMV assignments 20 times. In a later analysis, co-occurring TCRs were grouped using DBSCAN, and TCRdist sequence similarity was added for clustering within HLA-allele-positive subsets. Repertoires with fewer than 30,000 or more than 120,000 public chains were left out of co-occurrence clustering, as were five repertoires with anomalous nucleotide sharing. TCRdb re-hosts the immuneACCESS table, in-frame sequences only. Its copies lack some clones; in the studies checked, an unresolved V gene accounts for under half of them, and the cause for the rest is not known. The V and J calls and clone size are taken from that table; D and trimming were inferred from the DNA. The table for this sample lists 150,000 or so clones; about three quarters of them were counted only once. 3% to 3.5% of the sample rests with the top ten.

Regarding this clone: Its antigen remains undetermined. Per-base quality was not reported, and no clone a single base away is much larger than it.

The cohort comprised several hundred healthy bone marrow donors. Cohort members were all nominally healthy when sampled, although unrecorded immune exposures were likely present. The donor was CMV seronegative and was included in the group of over 300 seronegative cohort members. Every donor gave a peripheral blood sample, and the peripheral blood mononuclear cells from that sample were used for TCR beta sequencing. Genomic DNA extraction from the blood cell samples was performed with the Qiagen DNeasy Blood Extraction Kit. Based on the germline V gene, the CDR1 and CDR2 sequences are MNHNS and SASEGT. V drops 0 bases and J drops 4 bases, leaving 10 bases in between. The CDR3 spans 15 residues, from the cysteine through the phenylalanine. Of all the DNA, just the CDR3 is kept, 45 bases in frame from base 1.

This TCR was recovered from a woman aged 40 to 50 in good health and CMV-seronegative. Sequences were obtained from PBMCs. Recombination joined TRBV6-1 with TRBJ1-5, with no confident D gene call. The nucleotide sequence reads TGTGCCAGCAGTGAAGCGGCGGGGAGTAATCAGCCCCAGCATTTT. Translated, it gives CASSEAAGSNQPQHF.